These 30 T cell receptor beta chains share one sample of origin, sequenced in a study of CD8 T cells in ankylosing spondylitis. TCRdb passed the 5' RACE reads through MiXCR, listing each CDR3 protein once. The sample carries 210,000 or so distinct CDR3 sequences, under 30% recorded once. The sequenced sample consisted of blood, either unsorted or a sorted T cell fraction (not recorded which). The receptors were sampled from a male donor with ankylosing spondylitis or in good health (not recorded which).

This clonotype was detected ten times or more. The chain links TRBV5-1 to TRBJ1-6, with 8 bases aligning to TRBD1. Germline V gene data show CDR1 as SGHRS and CDR2 as YFSETQ. The ends lost 5 bases at V and 10 bases at J; junction bases unmatched: 14. The CDR3 has 16 residues. Written as DNA, the CDR3 is TGCGCCAGCAGATATCATCAGGGGGCCTTTGAATCACCCCTCCACTTT. It codes for CASRYHQGAFESPLHF.

This clonotype was counted at least ten times. The genes are TRBV11-2 and TRBJ1-4, with 7 bases that match TRBD1. CDR1 and CDR2 (germline): SGHAT, FQNNGV. V was clipped by 1 base and J by 6 bases; unmatched bases: 5. The CDR3 contains 15 residues. The CDR3 coding sequence is TGTGCCAGCAGCTTAGTTGGTGACAGGGATGAAAAACTGTTTTTT. Its protein product is CASSLVGDRDEKLFF.

The sample holds many counts of this clonotype. J is TRBJ1-5 and V is TRBV12-3 or TRBV12-4; the D gene is possibly TRBD1 (5 bases). The germline V and J ends were trimmed by 7 bases and 6 bases, with 10 bases remaining between them. The length of the CDR3 is 12 residues. The CDR3 here is CASNLGGQPQHF. CDR3 coding DNA: TGTGCCAGCAACCTCGGGGGTCAGCCCCAGCATTTT.

The chain joins TRBV6-5 to TRBJ2-6; D unclear. The CDR3 consists of 13 residues. The ends were cut back, 0 bases at V and 6 bases at J, with 3 bases in the middle. The germline CDR1 and CDR2 sequences are MNHEY and SVGAGI. CDR3 coding DNA: TGTGCCAGCAGTTACTCGGCGGCCAACGTCCTGACTTTC. Its translation is CASSYSAANVLTF.

This clonotype was counted many times. The rearrangement links TRBV7-2 to TRBJ2-3, with 7 positions matching TRBD2. Trimming took 4 bases from V and 1 from J; bases not matched to a gene: 5. Germline CDR1 SGHTA, CDR2 FQGNSA. The CDR3 spans 15 residues. CDR3 residues: CASSSSGVGTDTQYF. As DNA, the CDR3 is TGTGCCAGCAGCTCTAGCGGAGTCGGCACAGATACGCAGTATTTT.

This clonotype was seen many times. The rearrangement joins TRBV6-1 to TRBJ2-1, with 13 bases fitting TRBD2. This CDR3 comprises 15 residues. Germline trimming cut 4 bases from V and 6 bases from J; bases unmatched to any gene: 3. CDR1 MNHNS and CDR2 SASEGT come from the germline V gene. The CDR3 spells CASSGTSGSANEQFF. The CDR3 DNA follows: TGTGCCAGCAGTGGGACTAGCGGGAGCGCCAATGAGCAGTTCTTC.

This clonotype showed up many times. This sequence joins TRBV6-1 and TRBJ1-1, with D hard to call. CDR1 is MNHNS and CDR2 is SASEGT in the germline V gene. Deletions cut 0 bases from V and 7 bases from J, with 6 bases between. The CDR3 contains 12 residues. This CDR3 is CASSEALGEAFF. The DNA for the CDR3 is TGTGCCAGCAGTGAAGCGCTGGGTGAAGCTTTCTTT.

V usage is TRBV7-3 and J usage is TRBJ2-1; TRBD1 agrees at 7 bases. The CDR3 has 14 amino acids. J gave up 7 bases and V 5 bases, and 8 bases lay outside the gene matches. Germline V gene lookup returns CDR1 SGHTA and CDR2 FQGTGA. The CDR3 sequence: CASSPTGAQNEQFF. CDR3 nucleotides: TGTGCCAGCAGCCCTACAGGGGCTCAAAATGAGCAGTTCTTC. Full variable domain (remainder filled in from reference TRBV7-3 and TRBJ2-1): GAGVSQTPSNKVTEKGKYVELRCDPISGHTALYWYRQSLGQGPEFLIYFQGTGAADDSGLPNDRFFAVRPEGSVSTLKIQRTERGDSAVYLCASSPTGAQNEQFFGPGTRLTVL.

CDR3 region: CAIRAAGLDTEAFF. The DNA for the CDR3 is TGTGCCATCAGAGCGGCAGGGCTGGACACTGAAGCTTTCTTT. The chain carries TRBV10-3 and TRBJ1-1; tentatively, D is TRBD1 (5 bases). CDR1 and CDR2 from the germline V gene are ENHRY and SYGVKD. Trimming shortened V by 6 bases and J by 3 bases, and 14 bases separated the two germline ends. The CDR3 runs 14 residues.

The rearrangement links TRBV12-3 or TRBV12-4 to TRBJ2-7; perhaps TRBD2 as D (6 bases). With 8 bases removed from V and 3 bases from J, the gap between germline ends came to 11 bases. CDR3 length equals 12 residues. This CDR3 is CASRGGLYEQYF. The CDR3 DNA reads TGTGCCAGCCGCGGAGGGCTCTACGAGCAGTACTTC.

This clonotype occurred many times. The chain joins TRBV5-6 to TRBJ2-3, with D tentatively TRBD1 or TRBD2 (5 bases each). Trimming took 4 bases from V and 4 from J, leaving 7 bases between them. The germline V gene has CDR1 SGHDT and CDR2 YYEEEE. This CDR3 has 12 residues. The CDR3 reads CASSRGPDTQYF. CDR3 nucleotides: TGTGCCAGCAGCCGGGGCCCAGATACGCAGTATTTT.

The rearrangement links TRBV20-1 to TRBJ2-3; 7 bases are shared with TRBD2. There are 14 residues in the CDR3. With 3 bases clipped from V and 9 bases from J, the junction kept 12 bases outside the gene matches. Looked up from germline, CDR1 is DFQATT and CDR2 is SNEGSKA (reference sequence). DNA for the CDR3: TGCAGTGCTAGTGGCGGACTAGTCCCTACCACGCAGTATTTT. Translation: CSASGGLVPTTQYF.

The rearrangement links TRBV7-2 to TRBJ2-1, with 9 positions matching TRBD2. The CDR3 is 17 amino acids. Trimming removed 1 base from V and 6 bases from J; junction bases left unmatched: 10. Per the germline V gene, CDR1 is SGHTA and CDR2 is FQGNSA. In DNA, the CDR3 is TGTGCCAGCAGCTTAGGGGGCGGGAGGGTAGGATCCAATGAGCAGTTCTTC. Translated: CASSLGGGRVGSNEQFF.

The table lists this clonotype with a few counts. This chain links TRBV10-2 with TRBJ1-4, with 8 bases fitting TRBD1. The CDR3 covers 15 residues. The V gene end was trimmed by 7 bases and the J gene end by 4 bases; junction bases not matched to a gene: 8. CDR1 and CDR2 (germline): WSHSY, SAAADI. The CDR3 coding sequence is TGCGCCAGCACAACCGGGACAGGACGTAATGAAAAACTGTTTTTT. Amino acids: CASTTGTGRNEKLFF.

The chain recombines TRBV20-1 with TRBJ1-5, with 8 bases matching TRBD1. The V segment lost 3 bases and the J segment 0 bases; nucleotides outside the gene matches: 10. The CDR3 has 17 amino acids. Looked up from germline, CDR1 is DFQATT and CDR2 is SNEGSKA (reference sequence). This CDR3 is CSASQGGTGGSNQPQHF. Here the CDR3 DNA reads TGCAGTGCTAGCCAGGGGGGGACAGGAGGTAGCAATCAGCCCCAGCATTTT.

This clonotype appeared many times. The rearrangement joins TRBV20-1 to TRBJ2-3; unclear D gene. The germline gives CDR1 DFQATT, CDR2 SNEGSKA (reference sequence). This CDR3 is built from 14 residues. V gave up 5 bases and J gave up 4 bases, with 16 bases separating them. CDR3 sequence (DNA): TGCAGTGCTCCCCGGGTAGTCGAGGCAGATACGCAGTATTTT. Translated: CSAPRVVEADTQYF.

This clonotype came up many times. This sequence joins TRBV29-1 and TRBJ2-6; no clear D. The CDR3 extends over 12 amino acids. Germline V gene sequence: CDR1 SQVTM, CDR2 ANQGSEA. Trimming shortened V by 1 base and J by 4 bases, and 2 bases separated the two germline ends. The CDR3: CSVEVGANVLTF. CDR3 nucleotides: TGCAGCGTTGAAGTAGGGGCCAACGTCCTGACTTTC.

V usage is TRBV20-1 and J usage is TRBJ2-3; 13 bases are a match to TRBD2. CDR1 is DFQATT, CDR2 SNEGSKA, per germline (reference sequence). CDR3 length: 15 residues. The V and J ends lost 5 bases and 1 base, in that order; junction bases with no gene match: 3. The DNA of the CDR3 is TGCAGTGCTGTGGGGACTAGCGGGGGCACAGATACGCAGTATTTT. Amino acid sequence: CSAVGTSGGTDTQYF.

This clonotype was counted many times. The V call is TRBV29-1, the J call TRBJ2-7, with D perhaps matching TRBD2 (6 bases). Trimming stripped 8 bases from V and 6 bases from J, with 14 bases between. This CDR3 contains 11 residues. Germline CDR1 and CDR2: SQVTM and ANQGSEA. Written as DNA, the CDR3 is TGCAGCTGGAATGTGGGGGGCGAGCAGTACTTC. Its translation is CSWNVGGEQYF.

Many counts were recorded for this clonotype. The chain employs TRBV5-1 and TRBJ2-3; D might be TRBD1 (7 bases). The V and J ends lost 0 bases and 14 bases respectively, with 19 bases between them. Per germline, CDR1 SGHRS and CDR2 YFSETQ. The CDR3 runs 14 residues. CDR3 in amino acids: CASSLDSSGGIRYF. The DNA of the CDR3 is TGCGCCAGCAGCTTGGATTCCTCAGGGGGGATTCGGTATTTT.

This clonotype was seen more than once but under ten times. This chain links TRBV5-1 with TRBJ2-7, with 10 bases matching TRBD1. The CDR3 is 14 residues long. Germline trimming cut 0 bases from V and 7 bases from J; bases unmatched to any gene: 4. Germline CDR1 SGHRS, CDR2 YFSETQ. CDR3 sequence (DNA): TGCGCCAGCAGCTTGGGACAGGGGGCAAGTGAGCAGTACTTC. Its protein product is CASSLGQGASEQYF.

This clonotype was counted many times. This chain connects TRBV11-2 to TRBJ2-1, with TRBD2 identical over 9 bases. With V trimmed by 5 bases and J by 4 bases, 9 bases remained unmatched. The CDR3 has 16 residues. The germline V gene has CDR1 SGHAT and CDR2 FQNNGV. Here the CDR3 reads CASSPSSGTDYNEQFF. The CDR3, as DNA: TGTGCCAGCAGCCCTTCTAGCGGGACAGATTACAATGAGCAGTTCTTC. Using reference TRBV11-2 and TRBJ2-1 for the parts outside the CDR3, the full variable domain is EAGVAQSPRYKIIEKRQSVAFWCNPISGHATLYWYQQILGQGPKLLIQFQNNGVVDDSQLPKDRFSAERLKGVDSTLKIQPAKLEDSAVYLCASSPSSGTDYNEQFFGPGTRLTVL.

The V gene is TRBV5-5, the J gene TRBJ2-7; unclear D gene. The germline gives CDR1 SGHKS, CDR2 YYEKEE (reference sequence). The CDR3 spans 13 residues. Trimming pared 1 base from V and 1 base from J, leaving 6 bases between. The CDR3 loop reads CASSLLKSYEQYF. The CDR3 nucleotides are TGTGCCAGCAGCTTGCTAAAGTCCTACGAGCAGTACTTC.

There are many counts of this clonotype. The chain combines TRBV12-3 or TRBV12-4 with TRBJ2-1; 15 bases are a match to TRBD2. The CDR3 runs 14 residues. V lost 8 bases, J lost 6 bases, and 2 bases stayed unmatched. The CDR3 coding sequence is TGTGCCAGCGGACTAGCGGGAGGGCTCAATGAGCAGTTCTTC. Its protein product is CASGLAGGLNEQFF.

The chain joins TRBV12-3 or TRBV12-4 to TRBJ1-1; the D gene is possibly TRBD1 (5 bases). This CDR3 is 15 amino acids long. The V gene lost 3 bases and the J gene lost 1 base, with 12 bases spanning the gap. CDR3 in DNA: TGTGCCAGCAGTTTGGGCTATACAGGGAACACTGAAGCTTTCTTT. Translated, it gives CASSLGYTGNTEAFF.

The chain employs TRBV20-1 and TRBJ2-3; 8 bases fit TRBD2. Germline trimming cut 3 bases from V and 5 bases from J; bases unmatched to any gene: 4. The length of the CDR3 is 13 residues. Germline V gives CDR1 DFQATT, CDR2 SNEGSKA (reference sequence). This chain's CDR3 is CSARTSVLDTQYF. Here the CDR3 DNA reads TGCAGTGCTAGGACTAGCGTGTTAGATACGCAGTATTTT.

The chain links TRBV15 to TRBJ2-1; D remains unclear. Germline CDR1 is LNHNV and CDR2 is YYDKDF (reference sequence). V gave up 5 bases and J gave up 0 bases, with 17 bases separating them. CDR3 length equals 17 residues. The CDR3 spells CATSRGRGGFSYNEQFF. The CDR3 DNA follows: TGTGCCACCAGCCGCGGCCGAGGTGGATTCTCCTACAATGAGCAGTTCTTC.

The genes are TRBV7-2 and TRBJ2-1, with D perhaps matching TRBD1 or TRBD2 (5 bases each). Germline assignment: CDR1 SGHTA and CDR2 FQGNSA. The CDR3 spans 15 residues. Trimming removed 7 bases at V and 2 bases at J, with 15 bases between. CDR3 amino acids: CASILMGVTYNEQFF. Here the CDR3 DNA reads TGTGCCAGCATCCTTATGGGGGTCACCTACAATGAGCAGTTCTTC. Looking up the rest from reference TRBV7-2 and TRBJ2-1 gives the full variable domain: GAGVSQSPSNKVTEKGKDVELRCDPISGHTALYWYRQSLGQGLEFLIYFQGNSAPDKSGLPSDRFSAERTGGSVSTLTIQRTQQEDSAVYLCASILMGVTYNEQFFGPGTRLTVL.

This clonotype was observed at least ten times. The chain combines TRBV4-3 with TRBJ2-5; unclear D gene. Trimming cost V 1 base and J 5 bases, with 8 bases left between them. Germline CDR1 and CDR2: LGHNA and YSLEER. This CDR3 region has 13 residues. CDR3 sequence reads: CASSQVEAETQYF. Written as DNA, the CDR3 is TGCGCCAGCAGCCAAGTCGAGGCCGAGACCCAGTACTTC.

This clonotype was observed many times. This chain uses TRBV10-3 with TRBJ2-3; 12 positions match TRBD1. Germline V gives CDR1 ENHRY, CDR2 SYGVKD. The CDR3 has 16 amino acids. V gave up 10 bases and J gave up 9 bases; unmatched junction bases: 17. The CDR3 DNA sequence: TGTGCCACCAGGGACCCGGGACAGGGGGCCGCTTGGACGCAGTATTTT. This encodes CATRDPGQGAAWTQYF.